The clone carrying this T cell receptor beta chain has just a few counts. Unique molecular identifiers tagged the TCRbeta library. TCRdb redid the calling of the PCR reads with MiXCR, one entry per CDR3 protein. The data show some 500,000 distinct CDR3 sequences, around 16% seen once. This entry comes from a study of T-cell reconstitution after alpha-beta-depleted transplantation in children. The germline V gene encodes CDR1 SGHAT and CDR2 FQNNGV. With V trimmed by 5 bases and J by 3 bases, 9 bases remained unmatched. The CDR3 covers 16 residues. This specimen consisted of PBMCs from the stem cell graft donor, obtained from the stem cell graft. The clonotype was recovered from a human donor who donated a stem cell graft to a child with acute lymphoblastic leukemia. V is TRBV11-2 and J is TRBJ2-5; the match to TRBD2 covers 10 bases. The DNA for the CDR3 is TGTGCCAGCAGCCTCTCGGGACTAGCGATTAAAGAGACCCAGTACTTC. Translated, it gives CASSLSGLAIKETQYF.